This TCR beta chain was sequenced in a study of shared T cell receptors in the human thymus. Method: immunoSEQ multiplex PCR; TCRdb's copy keeps in-frame clones and lacks some. The data hold roughly 710,000 clones, with 70% to 90% observed a single time. This CDR3 is 15 amino acids long. Trimming removed 2 bases from V and 0 bases from J, with 11 bases in between. CDR1 and CDR2 (germline): SGHTA, FQGNSA. Separately, the same data were catalogued under a study of human thymus T cells. From that paper: Healthy Finnish infants undergoing corrective surgery for congenital heart defects were used as donors.

The receptor comes from a girl under three years old with a congenital heart defect. Sequenced input: thymocytes. This chain links TRBV7-2 with TRBJ2-7; D is ambiguous. The CDR3 loop is CASSLLPESSYEQYF. DNA of the CDR3: TGTGCCAGCAGCTTACTGCCCGAGAGCTCCTACGAGCAGTACTTC.